A selection of T cell receptor beta chains follows, all from one sample in a study of blood T cells in healthy people across ages. MiXCR, applied by TCRdb to the 5' RACE reads, yields one record per CDR3 protein. This table has 600,000 or so distinct CDR3 sequences, 25% to 30% appearing once. The source material was blood. The receptor source for this set is a woman at least 80 years old in good health. Both conserved end residues are part of each CDR3. The D gene is left open where the match is weak. Clone size is stated in some rows and not others, as once, few, many or a class when expanded.

CDR3nt	CDR3aa	abundance	v_gene	len	j_gene	d_gene
TGCGCCAGCAGCTTGGTCCTAGTGGCTTCCAATGAGCAGTTCTTC	CASSLVLVASNEQFF	many	TRBV5-1	15	TRBJ2-1	-
TGTGCCTGGAGTGCAGGGGCAGGTGGTTCACCCCTCCACTTT	CAWSAGAGGSPLHF	many	TRBV30	14	TRBJ1-6	-
TGTGCCAGCAGCTTAAACAGGGATAACATTCAGTACTTC	CASSLNRDNIQYF	-	TRBV7-2	13	TRBJ2-4	-
TGTGCCAGCAGTTCAGCCGGGACAGGGAGTTTGGATGGCTACACCTTC	CASSSAGTGSLDGYTF	-	TRBV27	16	TRBJ1-2	TRBD1
TGTGCCAGCAGCGCGAAGGTGGCGGGACTCAATCAGCCCCAGCATTTT	CASSAKVAGLNQPQHF	many	TRBV7-2	16	TRBJ1-5	-
TGCGCCAGCAGCGGGACAGCGTCTCCCTACGAGCAGTACTTC	CASSGTASPYEQYF	-	TRBV5-1	14	TRBJ2-7	TRBD1
TGTGCCAGCACCGAGAACCTAGGGGCACTGTTTTTT	CASTENLGALFF	-	TRBV28	12	TRBJ1-4	-
TGTGCCAGCTCACCACAGGGCAGTGGCACAGATACGCAGTATTTT	CASSPQGSGTDTQYF	many	TRBV18	15	TRBJ2-3	-
TGCGCCAGCAGCGCAGAGTTCTCCTACGAGCAGTACTTC	CASSAEFSYEQYF	many	TRBV5-1	13	TRBJ2-7	-
TGTGCCACCAGCCCTGGGACGGTACAAGAGACCCAGTACTTC	CATSPGTVQETQYF	many	TRBV15	14	TRBJ2-5	-
TGTGCCAGCCGTCCTACAGGGGTCTATGGCTACACCTTC	CASRPTGVYGYTF	few	TRBV28	13	TRBJ1-2	TRBD1
TGTGCCAGCAGCCTCTTGGTGGGGTGGATGGGGTCTAACTATGGCTACACCTTC	CASSLLVGWMGSNYGYTF	many	TRBV7-3	18	TRBJ1-2	-
TGTGCCAGCAGCAAAGGCAGGGGGCGGAATGGCTACACCTTC	CASSKGRGRNGYTF	few	TRBV21-1	14	TRBJ1-2	-
TGCAGTGCTACCCCCTGGGGCGAATATGGCTACACCTTC	CSATPWGEYGYTF	-	TRBV20-1	13	TRBJ1-2	-
TGTGCCAGCAGCTTCAACACCGGGGAGCGGTTTTTT	CASSFNTGERFF	-	TRBV7-3	12	TRBJ2-2	-
TGTGCCAGCAGTTTATGGGAGGACGGTTACAATGAGCAGTACTTC	CASSLWEDGYNEQYF	-	TRBV28	15	TRBJ2-7	-
TGTGCCAGCTCACCGCTCCCCGACAATGAGCAGTACTTC	CASSPLPDNEQYF	few	TRBV18	13	TRBJ2-7	-
TGTGCCAGCAGCTTAAGACTTGCAACTAATGAAAAACTGTTTTTT	CASSLRLATNEKLFF	many	TRBV7-2	15	TRBJ1-4	-
TGTGCCAGCAGAAGGGACCGGGGGGCCGGGGAGCTGTTTTTT	CASRRDRGAGELFF	few	TRBV7-2	14	TRBJ2-2	TRBD2
TGTGCCAGCACCTCTCGAAATCAGCCCCAGCATTTT	CASTSRNQPQHF	-	TRBV6-6	12	TRBJ1-5	-
TGTGCCAGCAGCCAAGATGGGAGTGGGAACACTGAAGCTTTCTTT	CASSQDGSGNTEAFF	few	TRBV4-2	15	TRBJ1-1	-
TGTGCCAGCAGCCTCCGAGCACGCCAGTCCTACAATGAGCAGTTCTTC	CASSLRARQSYNEQFF	many	TRBV27	16	TRBJ2-1	-
TGTGCCAGCAGGCCCCATCCTAGCGGGGGTACAAATGAGCAGTACTTC	CASRPHPSGGTNEQYF	few	TRBV7-9	16	TRBJ2-7	TRBD2